The T cell receptor beta chain under discussion was sequenced for a study of blood T cell repertoires in COVID-19 (dated by TCRdb to 2020 to 2022). Regarding the study in general: Samples covering the acute and convalescent phases of COVID-19 were provided by collaborators in the United States, Italy and Spain. Samples came from the ongoing ImmuneRACE study (first 160 participants) plus 1,254 subjects from 6 global collaborators. Nearly every sample came with metadata listing a de-identified subject ID, COVID-19 status, age in years and sex. The repertoires were released in a freely available public database meant as a resource for research on the immune response to SARS-CoV-2. Where HLA class I and class II types were available, the types were taken from metadata supplied by the sample provider, not from assay-based typing. The material from the prospective study consisted of cDNA or gDNA derived from T cells, B-cell-depleted T cells, or PBMCs. Subjects who had been exposed to COVID-19, were actively infected with it, or had recovered from it provided the deeply sampled blood TCRbeta repertoires that made up the dataset. The paper's findings and limits, for the study overall: How much clinical and demographic metadata was included differed by source and by participant, and the metadata was provided uncurated.

Enrolling through a virtual design, the prospective study's participants ranged in age from roughly 18 to 90 years and lived across roughly 24 United States geographic areas. Cohort assignment in the prospective study relied on participant-reported clinical history from a screening survey and a study questionnaire. Recovered participants in ImmuneRACE Cohort 3 were defined by two consecutive negative NP/OP PCR tests, clearance by a healthcare professional, or resolution of symptoms. In the prospective study, mobile phlebotomists collected whole blood, serum and a nasopharyngeal or oropharyngeal swab from each participant. Over a 2-month period, participants in the prospective study had the option of providing additional blood draws and questionnaires. Blood samples from the prospective study were shipped frozen or at room temperature prior to DNA extraction. TCRbeta CDR3 regions were amplified from genomic DNA by means of the immunoSEQ Assay, a bias-controlled multiplex PCR. The original pipeline was this. Nucleated cell counts per sample were estimated from amplification of reference gene primers within the assay. Sequence reads were collapsed and filtered to measure the absolute abundance of every unique TCRbeta CDR3 rearrangement. Productive Simpson clonality was computed per sample as the square root of Simpson's diversity index over productive rearrangements. The source is immuneACCESS, and TCRdb retained only in-frame sequences with V and J called. Part of the clones is not carried over; for the studies checked, unresolved V genes explain less than half of this, and the remainder is unexplained. The V and J calls and clone size were taken over from that table, and D and trimming were inferred from the DNA. This sample gives 85,000 to 130,000 clones in total; 80% to 90% of them show up just once. About 2.5% of the sample is held by the ten biggest clonotypes.

Taken from the germline V gene, the CDR1 and CDR2 loops are LGHNA and YNFKEQ. V is pared back by 1 base and J by 4 bases, with 14 bases lying between the germline termini. The cysteine opens and the phenylalanine closes a CDR3 of 15 amino acids. The only DNA kept is the CDR3, 45 bases in frame from the first base. A remark on this clone: Its antigen target is currently unknown. No base-level quality is on record; no much larger clone is a single base apart.

Source material: PBMCs or T cells enriched from blood (not recorded which). The clonotype comes from a woman aged 50 to 60 who had recovered from COVID-19. The chain is encoded by TRBV4-2 joined to TRBJ2-7; the D gene is not confidently resolved. The DNA reads as follows: TGTGCCAGCAGCCAAGTCCAACAGACGAATTACGAGCAGTACTTC. It specifies CASSQVQQTNYEQYF.